Listed below are T cell receptor beta chains from one sample, sequenced in a study of PD-L1 blockade in urothelial cancer. Clones were sequenced by immunoSEQ multiplex PCR, and TCRdb holds only the in-frame ones, with some missing. The sample lists around 82,000 clones; roughly 89% were seen once. The sample was PBMCs, taken around atezolizumab (anti-PD-L1) treatment. These receptors all come from a man in his sixties with urothelial cancer. Both conserved end residues are part of each CDR3.

len: 15
v_gene: TRBV6-1
j_gene: TRBJ1-1
CDR3aa: CASSGPSRGNTEAFF

len: 15
v_gene: TRBV19
j_gene: TRBJ1-1
CDR3aa: CASSIAAGVNTEAFF

len: 15
v_gene: TRBV5-1
j_gene: TRBJ1-1
CDR3aa: CASSTMTGGNTEAFF

len: 15
v_gene: TRBV19
j_gene: TRBJ1-2
CDR3aa: CASSILGRIGYGYTF

len: 15
v_gene: TRBV27
j_gene: TRBJ2-7
CDR3aa: CASTTTSGSAYEQYF

len: 16
v_gene: TRBV28
j_gene: TRBJ1-2
CDR3aa: CASSILRGGSSYGYTF

len: 16
v_gene: TRBV10-3
j_gene: TRBJ2-4
CDR3aa: CAISERMLGTENIQYF

len: 15
v_gene: TRBV6-1
j_gene: TRBJ2-2
CDR3aa: CASSEATGTSGELFF

len: 17
v_gene: TRBV5-1
j_gene: TRBJ2-5
CDR3aa: CASSLVGQTSGGETQYF

len: 13
v_gene: TRBV19
j_gene: TRBJ1-1
CDR3aa: CASRDRVNTEAFF

len: 12
v_gene: TRBV6-5
j_gene: TRBJ1-2
CDR3aa: CASSWGQTGYTF

len: 18
v_gene: TRBV27
j_gene: TRBJ2-6
CDR3aa: CASSTYPGTGTGANVLTF

len: 13
v_gene: TRBV13
j_gene: TRBJ2-7
CDR3aa: CASSLGTSDEQYF

len: 16
v_gene: TRBV7-2
j_gene: TRBJ2-7
CDR3aa: CASSPRPGQGAGEQYF

len: 15
v_gene: TRBV27
j_gene: TRBJ2-3
CDR3aa: CASSPDRAFTDTQYF

len: 13
v_gene: TRBV29-1
j_gene: TRBJ1-1
CDR3aa: CSVQEALNTEAFF

len: 13
v_gene: TRBV14
j_gene: TRBJ2-5
CDR3aa: CASSRFGQETQYF

len: 13
v_gene: TRBV6-1
j_gene: TRBJ2-2
CDR3aa: CASSSTNTGELFF

len: 16
v_gene: TRBV5-6
j_gene: TRBJ1-2
CDR3aa: CASSPPSRASLYGYTF

len: 18
v_gene: TRBV5-1
j_gene: TRBJ2-3
CDR3aa: CASSLGPGTSGEGDTQYF

len: 16
v_gene: TRBV4-1
j_gene: TRBJ1-2
CDR3aa: CASSPVNRGHNYGYTF

len: 15
v_gene: TRBV4-1
j_gene: TRBJ2-5
CDR3aa: CASSQGEGYQETQYF

len: 14
v_gene: TRBV5-4
j_gene: TRBJ1-2
CDR3aa: CASSLIYRPYGYTF

len: 15
v_gene: TRBV11-3
j_gene: TRBJ2-7
CDR3aa: CASRHRDRGPYEQYF

len: 13
v_gene: TRBV19
j_gene: TRBJ1-6
CDR3aa: CASSTFRDSPLHF

len: 12
v_gene: TRBV2
j_gene: TRBJ1-3
CDR3aa: CASSEIGNTIYF

len: 13
v_gene: TRBV19
j_gene: TRBJ1-4
CDR3aa: CASSIQGGEKLFF

len: 13
v_gene: TRBV7-9
j_gene: TRBJ2-5
CDR3aa: CATQRGLGETQYF

len: 16
v_gene: TRBV7-8
j_gene: TRBJ2-2
CDR3aa: CASSLASGGNTGELFF

len: 17
v_gene: TRBV7-8
j_gene: TRBJ2-7
CDR3aa: CASSSHGGQGGPYEQYF

len: 13
v_gene: TRBV5-4
j_gene: TRBJ2-7
CDR3aa: CASSLDGLYEQYF

len: 13
v_gene: TRBV6-1
j_gene: TRBJ1-2
CDR3aa: CASSPGGNYGYTF

len: 15
v_gene: TRBV6-6
j_gene: TRBJ1-2
CDR3aa: CASTFPGQPSGGYTF

len: 15
v_gene: TRBV28
j_gene: TRBJ2-7
CDR3aa: CASTLGGTGPYEQYF

len: 15
v_gene: TRBV7-9
j_gene: TRBJ2-3
CDR3aa: CASSGRGAATDTQYF

len: 13
v_gene: TRBV7-6
j_gene: TRBJ2-5
CDR3aa: CASSSVSPGTQYF

len: 17
v_gene: TRBV5-4
j_gene: TRBJ2-2
CDR3aa: CASSPSGTRANTGELFF

len: 14
v_gene: TRBV30
j_gene: TRBJ2-7
CDR3aa: CAWSVGGSSYEQYF

len: 13
v_gene: TRBV10-3
j_gene: TRBJ1-1
CDR3aa: CASNRDTITEAFF

len: 13
v_gene: TRBV9
j_gene: TRBJ1-2
CDR3aa: CASSEEQGFGYTF

len: 14
v_gene: TRBV19
j_gene: TRBJ1-2
CDR3aa: CASIRDRGSYGYTF

len: 21
v_gene: TRBV12-2
j_gene: TRBJ2-7
CDR3aa: CASRFTGGPWSKGPYSYEQYF

len: 14
v_gene: TRBV19
j_gene: TRBJ1-2
CDR3aa: CASTTGGRNYGYTF

len: 16
v_gene: TRBV11-2
j_gene: TRBJ1-5
CDR3aa: CASSLGDRVLNQPQHF

len: 14
v_gene: TRBV28
j_gene: TRBJ2-2
CDR3aa: CASSSRGNTGELFF

len: 12
v_gene: TRBV6-6
j_gene: TRBJ2-7
CDR3aa: CASGDSRYEQYF

len: 13
v_gene: TRBV27
j_gene: TRBJ2-2
CDR3aa: CASSREGTGELFF

len: 14
v_gene: TRBV2
j_gene: TRBJ2-3
CDR3aa: CASSRDKSTDTQYF

len: 16
v_gene: TRBV5-1
j_gene: TRBJ2-5
CDR3aa: CASSLGLAGVVETQYF

len: 19
v_gene: TRBV19
j_gene: TRBJ1-2
CDR3aa: CASSTKTGKSRRENYGYTF

len: 13
v_gene: TRBV30
j_gene: TRBJ2-7
CDR3aa: CAWEKKQGGEQYF

len: 13
v_gene: TRBV10-1
j_gene: TRBJ1-1
CDR3aa: CASSERAGTEAFF

len: 15
v_gene: TRBV29-1
j_gene: TRBJ2-3
CDR3aa: CSVDRTSGKTDTQYF